This T cell receptor (beta chain) is drawn from a study of lymphopenia after photon versus proton radiotherapy. The study's findings and limits: Better survival with proton therapy was suggested as possible, not demonstrated. Post-nadir diversity loss with photons came from oligoclonal expansion, particularly CD8+ Temra cells. Larger post-nadir TCR diversity loss correlated inversely with survival in deceased patients. Under photons, naive T cells and diversity fell while effector/memory populations rose.

Concerning this clone: Its target is not known.

This CDR3 is built from 13 residues. Trimming cost V 7 bases and J 8 bases; bases outside gene matches: 8. Germline CDR1 is MNHNY and CDR2 is SVGAGI (reference sequence). Libraries were prepared by immunoSEQ multiplex PCR; TCRdb keeps only in-frame clonotypes and omits some of them. The sample has 20,000 to 30,000 clones; 80% to 85% are singletons. The chain has TRBV6-6 and TRBJ2-7; TRBD1 matches 10 bases. The sequence derives from a woman in her seventies with pancreatic cancer. The sequences come from peripheral blood, collected from a patient treated with proton-based radiotherapy. The DNA for the CDR3 is TGTGCCAGCACCACCGGGACAGGGGACCAGCAGTACTTC. Protein: CASTTGTGDQQYF.